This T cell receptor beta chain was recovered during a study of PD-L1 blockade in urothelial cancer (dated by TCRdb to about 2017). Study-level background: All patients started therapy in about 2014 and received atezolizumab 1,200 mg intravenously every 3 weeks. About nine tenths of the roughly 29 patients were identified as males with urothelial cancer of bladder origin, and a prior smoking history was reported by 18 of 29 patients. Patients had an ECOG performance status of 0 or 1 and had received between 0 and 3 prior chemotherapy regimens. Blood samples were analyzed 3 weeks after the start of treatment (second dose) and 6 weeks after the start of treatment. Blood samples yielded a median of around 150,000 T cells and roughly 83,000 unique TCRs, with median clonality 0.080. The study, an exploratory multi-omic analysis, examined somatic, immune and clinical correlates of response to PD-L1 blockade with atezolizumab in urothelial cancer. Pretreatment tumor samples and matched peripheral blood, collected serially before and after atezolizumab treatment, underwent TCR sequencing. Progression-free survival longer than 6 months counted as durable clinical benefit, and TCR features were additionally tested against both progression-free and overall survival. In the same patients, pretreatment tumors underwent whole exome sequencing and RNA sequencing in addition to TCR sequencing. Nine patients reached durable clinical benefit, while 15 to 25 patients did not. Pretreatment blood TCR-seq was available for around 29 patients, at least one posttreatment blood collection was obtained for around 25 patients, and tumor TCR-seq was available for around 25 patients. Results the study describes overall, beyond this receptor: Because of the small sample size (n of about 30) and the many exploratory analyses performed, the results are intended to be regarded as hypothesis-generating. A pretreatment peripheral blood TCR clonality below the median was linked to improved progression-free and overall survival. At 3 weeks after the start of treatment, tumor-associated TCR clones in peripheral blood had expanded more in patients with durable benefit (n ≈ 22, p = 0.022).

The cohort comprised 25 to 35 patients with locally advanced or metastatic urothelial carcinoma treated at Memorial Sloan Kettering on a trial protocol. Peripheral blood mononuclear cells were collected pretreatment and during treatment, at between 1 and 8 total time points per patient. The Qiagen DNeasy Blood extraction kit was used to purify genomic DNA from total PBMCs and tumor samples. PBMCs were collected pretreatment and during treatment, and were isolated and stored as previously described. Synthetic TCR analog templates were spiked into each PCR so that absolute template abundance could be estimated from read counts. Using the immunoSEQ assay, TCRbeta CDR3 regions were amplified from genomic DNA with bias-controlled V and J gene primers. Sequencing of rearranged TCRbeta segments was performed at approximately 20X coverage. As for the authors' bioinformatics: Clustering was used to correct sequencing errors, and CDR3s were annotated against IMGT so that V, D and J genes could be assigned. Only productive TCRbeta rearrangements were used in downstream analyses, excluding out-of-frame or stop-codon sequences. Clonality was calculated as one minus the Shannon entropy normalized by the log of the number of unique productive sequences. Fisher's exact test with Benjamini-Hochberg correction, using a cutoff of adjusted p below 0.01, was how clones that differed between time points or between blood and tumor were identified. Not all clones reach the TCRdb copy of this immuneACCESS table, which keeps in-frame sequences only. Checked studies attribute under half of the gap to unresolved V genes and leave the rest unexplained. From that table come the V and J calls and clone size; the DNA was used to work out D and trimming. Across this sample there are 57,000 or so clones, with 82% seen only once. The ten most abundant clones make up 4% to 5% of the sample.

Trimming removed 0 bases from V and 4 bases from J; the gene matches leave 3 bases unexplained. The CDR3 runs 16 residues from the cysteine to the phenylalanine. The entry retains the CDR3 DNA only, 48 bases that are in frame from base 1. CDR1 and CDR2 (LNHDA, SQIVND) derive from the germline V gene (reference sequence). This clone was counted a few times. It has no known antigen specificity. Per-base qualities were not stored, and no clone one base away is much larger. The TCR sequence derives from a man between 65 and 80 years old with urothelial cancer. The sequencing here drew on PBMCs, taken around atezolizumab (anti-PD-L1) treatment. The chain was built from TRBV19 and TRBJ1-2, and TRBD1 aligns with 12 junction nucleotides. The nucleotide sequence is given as TGTGCCAGTAGTATAGAGGGACAGGGGGCGATCTATGGCTACACCTTC. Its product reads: CASSIEGQGAIYGYTF.